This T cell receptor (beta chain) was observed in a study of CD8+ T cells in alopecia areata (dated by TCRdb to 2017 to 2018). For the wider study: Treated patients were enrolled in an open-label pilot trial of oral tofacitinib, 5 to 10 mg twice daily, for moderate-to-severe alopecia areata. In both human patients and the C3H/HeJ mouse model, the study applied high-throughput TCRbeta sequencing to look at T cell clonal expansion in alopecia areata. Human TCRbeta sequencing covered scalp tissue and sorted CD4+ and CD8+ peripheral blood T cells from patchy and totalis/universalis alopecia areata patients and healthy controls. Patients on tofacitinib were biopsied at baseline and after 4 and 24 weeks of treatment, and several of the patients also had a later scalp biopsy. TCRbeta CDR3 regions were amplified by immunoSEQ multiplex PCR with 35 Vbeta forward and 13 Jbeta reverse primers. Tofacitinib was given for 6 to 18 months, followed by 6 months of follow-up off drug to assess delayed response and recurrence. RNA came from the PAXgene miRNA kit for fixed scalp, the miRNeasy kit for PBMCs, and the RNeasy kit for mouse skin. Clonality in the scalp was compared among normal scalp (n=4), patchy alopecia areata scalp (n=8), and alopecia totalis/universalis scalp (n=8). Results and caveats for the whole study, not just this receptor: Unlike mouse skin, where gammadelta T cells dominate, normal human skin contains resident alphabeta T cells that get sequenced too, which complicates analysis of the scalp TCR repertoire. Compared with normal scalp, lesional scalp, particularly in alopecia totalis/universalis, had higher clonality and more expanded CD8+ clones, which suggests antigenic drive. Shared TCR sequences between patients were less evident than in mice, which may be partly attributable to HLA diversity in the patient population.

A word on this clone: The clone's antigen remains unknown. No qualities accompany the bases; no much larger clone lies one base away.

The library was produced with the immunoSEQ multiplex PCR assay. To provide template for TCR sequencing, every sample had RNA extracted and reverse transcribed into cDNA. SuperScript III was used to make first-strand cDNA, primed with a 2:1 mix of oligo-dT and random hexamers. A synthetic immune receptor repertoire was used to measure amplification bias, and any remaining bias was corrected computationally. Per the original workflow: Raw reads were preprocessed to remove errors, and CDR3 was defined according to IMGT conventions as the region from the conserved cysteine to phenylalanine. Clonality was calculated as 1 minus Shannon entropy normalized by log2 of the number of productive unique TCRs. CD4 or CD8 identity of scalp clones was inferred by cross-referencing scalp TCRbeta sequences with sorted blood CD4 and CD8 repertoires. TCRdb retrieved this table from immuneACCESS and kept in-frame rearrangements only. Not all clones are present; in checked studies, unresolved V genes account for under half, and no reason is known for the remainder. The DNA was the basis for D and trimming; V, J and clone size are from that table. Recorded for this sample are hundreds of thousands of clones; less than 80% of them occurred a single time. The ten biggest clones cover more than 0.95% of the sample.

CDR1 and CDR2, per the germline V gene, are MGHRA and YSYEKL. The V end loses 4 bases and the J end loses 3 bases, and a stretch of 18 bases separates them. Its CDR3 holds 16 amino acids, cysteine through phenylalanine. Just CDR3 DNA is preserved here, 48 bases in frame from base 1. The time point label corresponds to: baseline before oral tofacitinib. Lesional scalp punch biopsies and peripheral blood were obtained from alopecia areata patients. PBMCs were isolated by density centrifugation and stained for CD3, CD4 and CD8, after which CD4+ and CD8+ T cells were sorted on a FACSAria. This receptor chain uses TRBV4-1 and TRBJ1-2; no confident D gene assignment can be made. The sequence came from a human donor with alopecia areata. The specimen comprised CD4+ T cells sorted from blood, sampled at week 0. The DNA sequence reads TGCGCCAGCAGCCGCCTCCCCTCGGAACGGGACTATGGCTACACCTTC. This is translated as CASSRLPSERDYGYTF.